Below are 25 T cell receptor beta chains sequenced from a single sample in a study of control samples from healthy donors and cancer patients. Clones were read by immunoSEQ multiplex PCR, and TCRdb kept only the in-frame ones, dropping some. The repertoire holds 90,000 to 130,000 clones, with more than 75% as singletons. Input material: PBMCs. All receptors derive from a woman aged 55-70 years with lung cancer.

The chain combines TRBV6-6 with TRBJ1-5, with D possibly matching TRBD1 (5 bases). This CDR3 is built from 15 residues. Germline V gene lookup returns CDR1 MNHNY and CDR2 SVGAGI (reference sequence). Trimming left V 4 bases short and J 0 bases short, with 10 bases between. As DNA, the CDR3 is TGTGCCAGCAGTTTAGGACAATATAGCAATCAGCCCCAGCATTTT. Protein sequence: CASSLGQYSNQPQHF.

This chain connects TRBV5-1 to TRBJ1-1, with TRBD1 as a possible D gene (6 bases). CDR1 and CDR2 from the germline V gene are SGHRS and YFSETQ. V shed 4 bases and J shed 7 bases, with 20 bases lying between them. The CDR3 totals 15 residues. Here the CDR3 DNA reads TGCGCCAGCAGCCTAACAGGGAAAGAGAACGGTGAAGCTTTCTTT. Translating gives CASSLTGKENGEAFF.

The chain employs TRBV5-1 and TRBJ2-2; D perhaps matches TRBD1 (5 bases). The V end was cut by 0 bases, the J end by 8 bases, with 11 bases between. The CDR3 extends over 14 amino acids. The germline gives CDR1 SGHRS, CDR2 YFSETQ. CDR3: CASSLDTPGGELFF. For the CDR3, the DNA is TGCGCCAGCAGCTTGGACACCCCAGGGGGGGAGCTGTTTTTT.

The chain recombines TRBV5-1 with TRBJ1-2, with 7 nucleotides matching TRBD1. CDR1 is SGHRS and CDR2 is YFSETQ in the germline V gene. The junction had 13 bases not matched to a gene; V was cut back by 2 bases and J by 6 bases. The CDR3 consists of 16 residues. DNA for the CDR3: TGCGCCAGCAGCTTATCCACCGGGACAGCGATCCATGGCTACACCTTC. This encodes CASSLSTGTAIHGYTF.

The rearrangement uses TRBV5-1 and TRBJ1-4; the D gene is possibly TRBD1 (6 bases). Trimming removed 6 bases from V and 4 bases from J, with 22 bases in between. Germline assignment: CDR1 SGHRS and CDR2 YFSETQ. The CDR3 totals 17 residues. The CDR3 protein is CASNEGGPTSLNEKLFF. CDR3 DNA: TGCGCCAGCAACGAGGGGGGTCCGACTTCTCTTAATGAAAAACTGTTTTTT.

The rearrangement uses TRBV9 and TRBJ1-1, with D perhaps TRBD1 (5 bases). This CDR3 is 18 amino acids long. Germline CDR1 reads SGDLS; CDR2 reads YYNGEE. Trimming left V 0 bases short and J 3 bases short, with 21 bases between. CDR3 residues: CASSVGQGMIRMYTEAFF. The CDR3 DNA follows: TGTGCCAGCAGCGTAGGTCAGGGAATGATAAGAATGTACACTGAAGCTTTCTTT.

This sequence joins TRBV5-1 and TRBJ1-4, with D perhaps TRBD1 (5 bases). Germline assignment: CDR1 SGHRS and CDR2 YFSETQ. The germline V and J ends were trimmed by 0 bases and 5 bases, with 17 bases remaining between them. This CDR3 spans 17 amino acids. CDR3 in amino acids: CASSLVTGWGLNEKLFF. The CDR3 DNA sequence: TGCGCCAGCAGCTTGGTCACAGGTTGGGGACTCAATGAAAAACTGTTTTTT. The whole variable domain, filled in from reference TRBV5-1 and TRBJ1-4, reads KAGVTQTPRYLIKTRGQQVTLSCSPISGHRSVSWYQQTPGQGLQFLFEYFSETQRNKGNFPGRFSGRQFSNSRSEMNVSTLELGDSALYLCASSLVTGWGLNEKLFFGSGTQLSVL.

This chain links TRBV2 with TRBJ1-1; perhaps TRBD1 as D (5 bases). Trimming took off 5 bases at V and 1 base at J, with 11 bases between the two ends. The CDR3 is 14 residues long. The germline V gene encodes CDR1 SNHLY and CDR2 FYNNEI. CDR3 sequence reads: CASSRDPANTEAFF. The CDR3 nucleotides read TGTGCCAGCAGTCGGGACCCAGCGAACACTGAAGCTTTCTTT.

J is TRBJ2-1 and V is TRBV15; D is unresolved. From germline, CDR1 is LNHNV and CDR2 YYDKDF (reference sequence). CDR3 size: 15 residues. Trimming removed 0 bases at V and 0 bases at J, with 6 bases between. Written as DNA, the CDR3 is TGTGCCACCAGCAGAGACAAGAGCTCCTACAATGAGCAGTTCTTC. The encoded protein is CATSRDKSSYNEQFF.

This sequence joins TRBV15 and TRBJ1-5; 8 bases line up with TRBD1. Germline lookup yields CDR1 LNHNV and CDR2 YYDKDF (reference sequence). This CDR3 is built from 14 residues. After removal of 4 bases from V and 3 bases from J, the junction contained 2 bases not matched to a gene. The CDR3 nucleotides read TGTGCCACCAGCAAGGACAGGGTCAATCAGCCCCAGCATTTT. Its translation: CATSKDRVNQPQHF.

The chain couples TRBV7-2 to TRBJ1-1, with unresolved D. Trimming stripped 3 bases from V and 4 bases from J, with 12 bases between. The CDR3 length is 14 residues. In germline, CDR1 is SGHTA, CDR2 FQGNSA. The CDR3 loop reads CASSLTMGITEAFF. The DNA for the CDR3 is TGTGCCAGCAGCTTGACGATGGGGATCACTGAAGCTTTCTTT.

For the CDR3, the DNA is TGTGCCAGCAGCCAAGACACCAGCTCCTACAATGAGCAGTTCTTC. It translates to CASSQDTSSYNEQFF. V and J are TRBV3-1 (or the pseudogene TRBV3-2) and TRBJ2-1; D gene uncertain. Germline CDR1 LGHDT, CDR2 YNNKEL (reference sequence). V lost 0 bases, J lost 0 bases, and 6 bases lay in between. The CDR3 extends over 15 amino acids.

The chain has TRBV5-6 and TRBJ2-1; D possibly corresponds to TRBD2 (6 bases). Trimming removed 3 bases at V and 3 bases at J, with 13 bases between. CDR3 length: 15 residues. Germline V CDR1 and CDR2: SGHDT, YYEEEE. This CDR3 is CASSSGRGVYNEQFF. In DNA, the CDR3 is TGTGCCAGCAGCTCGGGGCGCGGGGTCTACAATGAGCAGTTCTTC.

This clone was seen a single time. The chain links TRBV24-1 to TRBJ1-4; D not certain. V dropped 4 bases and J dropped 8 bases, with 10 bases sitting between them. CDR3 length: 13 residues. Germline V CDR1 and CDR2: KGHDR, SFDVKD. CDR3 nucleotide sequence: TGTGCCACCAGTGAACCTCTGGGGGAAAAACTGTTTTTT. Translating it yields CATSEPLGEKLFF.

The rearrangement uses TRBV18 and TRBJ2-3; TRBD2 matches 8 bases. Trimming took 3 bases from V and 0 from J; bases not matched to a gene: 2. Germline-derived CDR1 and CDR2 are KGHSH and LQKENI. This CDR3 region has 15 residues. The CDR3 loop is CASSPTSGSTDTQYF. In DNA form, the CDR3 reads TGTGCCAGCTCACCTACTAGCGGCAGCACAGATACGCAGTATTTT.

This chain links TRBV28 with TRBJ1-1; D is undetermined. Trimming cost V 1 base and J 5 bases, with 17 bases left between them. The CDR3 contains 16 residues. From germline, CDR1 is MDHEN and CDR2 SYDVKM. The CDR3 spells CASSLSGHTERTEAFF. For the CDR3, the DNA is TGTGCCAGCAGTTTATCGGGTCATACAGAAAGGACTGAAGCTTTCTTT.

This clone appeared once. The chain links TRBV19 to TRBJ2-7, with 10 bases fitting TRBD2. CDR1 is LNHDA and CDR2 is SQIVND in the germline V gene (reference sequence). Germline trimming cut 6 bases from V and 3 bases from J; bases unmatched to any gene: 8. The CDR3 runs to 15 residues. As DNA, the CDR3 is TGTGCCAGTAGCAGAACTAGCGGGATTCGCTACGAGCAGTACTTC. Residues: CASSRTSGIRYEQYF.

This chain joins TRBV19 and TRBJ1-5, with D perhaps matching TRBD1 (6 bases). The CDR3 extends over 18 amino acids. Per the germline V gene, CDR1 is LNHDA and CDR2 is SQIVND (reference sequence). Trimming stripped 0 bases from V and 4 bases from J, with 19 bases between. CDR3: CASSIDGRGEIPNQPQHF. The CDR3 bases are TGTGCCAGTAGTATAGACGGCAGGGGTGAGATCCCTAATCAGCCCCAGCATTTT.

The chain recombines TRBV14 with TRBJ1-2; unclear D gene. V lost 0 bases and J 4 bases, leaving 9 bases between the germline ends. The CDR3 is 14 amino acids. Germline-derived CDR1 and CDR2 are SGHDN and FVKESK. The CDR3 sequence is CASSQDLWGYGYTF. The DNA for the CDR3 is TGTGCCAGCAGCCAAGATCTTTGGGGCTATGGCTACACCTTC.

J is TRBJ2-3 and V is TRBV5-3; TRBD1 might be the D (6 bases). TRBV5-3 has ORF status, its function being uncertain. V lost 4 bases and J 2 bases, leaving 8 bases between the germline ends. This CDR3 spans 13 amino acids. Written as DNA, the CDR3 is TGTGCCAGAAGCGGGGGCCCCACAGATACGCAGTATTTT. Encoded protein: CARSGGPTDTQYF.

The chain recombines TRBV14 with TRBJ1-1, with a possible D match to TRBD1 (5 bases). The V gene lost 4 bases and the J gene lost 1 base, with 13 bases spanning the gap. This CDR3 is 15 amino acids long. Germline V gene data show CDR1 as SGHDN and CDR2 as FVKESK. The CDR3 loop is CASSPAGLANTEAFF. CDR3 DNA: TGTGCCAGCAGCCCGGCAGGGTTGGCGAACACTGAAGCTTTCTTT.

The chain links TRBV15 to TRBJ2-2; a weak D match, TRBD2 (5 bases). Germline values: CDR1 LNHNV, CDR2 YYDKDF (reference sequence). The CDR3 has 17 residues. Trimming took 0 bases from V and 7 from J, leaving 18 bases between them. The CDR3 reads CATSRDRIRGYGGELFF. Here the CDR3 DNA reads TGTGCCACCAGCAGAGATCGTATAAGAGGGTACGGCGGGGAGCTGTTTTTT.

The chain joins TRBV24-1 to TRBJ1-2, with TRBD1 matching over 9 bases. The CDR3 runs 16 residues. With V trimmed by 3 bases and J by 3 bases, 7 bases remained unmatched. Germline V gene data show CDR1 as KGHDR and CDR2 as SFDVKD. The CDR3 nucleotides read TGTGCCACCAGTGATAAGCCGGGACAGGGATACTATGGCTACACCTTC. Residues: CATSDKPGQGYYGYTF.

This clone is a singleton in its sample. CDR3 loop: CAWTSGSNTGELFF. DNA of the CDR3: TGTGCCTGGACTAGCGGGTCGAACACCGGGGAGCTGTTTTTT. The chain employs TRBV30 and TRBJ2-2, with TRBD2 matching over 8 bases. V shed 4 bases, J shed 0 bases, and the junction held 1 base outside the gene matches. Germline V gene data show CDR1 as GTSNPN and CDR2 as SVGIG (reference sequence). The CDR3 covers 14 residues.

The V gene is TRBV7-9, the J gene TRBJ2-3, with 7 bases identical to TRBD2. This CDR3 spans 16 amino acids. CDR1 is SEHNR and CDR2 is FQNEAQ in the germline V gene (reference sequence). The V segment lost 1 base and the J segment 1 base; nucleotides outside the gene matches: 5. The CDR3 loop reads CASSLVTGGRTDTQYF. In DNA, the CDR3 is TGTGCCAGCAGCTTAGTTACGGGAGGCCGCACAGATACGCAGTATTTT. Looking up the rest from reference TRBV7-9 and TRBJ2-3 gives the full variable domain: DTGVSQNPRHKITKRGQNVTFRCDPISEHNRLYWYRQTLGQGPEFLTYFQNEAQLEKSRLLSDRFSAERPKGSFSTLEIQRTEQGDSAMYLCASSLVTGGRTDTQYFGPGTRLTVL.